These 2 T cell receptor beta chains share one sample of origin, sequenced in a study of OX40 agonist ivuxolimab in advanced cancers. Generated by immunoSEQ multiplex PCR, the TCRdb table keeps only in-frame clones and is missing some. The data show 55,000 to 70,000 clones, 70% to 90% seen once. The material was CD4+ or CD8+ T cells sorted from blood, obtained in a trial of the OX40 agonist ivuxolimab. The receptors originated from an adult with an advanced solid tumor such as melanoma, head and neck, liver or kidney cancer.

This rearrangement joins TRBV19 to TRBJ2-5, with D possibly TRBD1 on 5 matching bases. The end of the DNA aligns better with TRBJ2-7, so the J call may be wrong. Germline-derived CDR1 and CDR2 are LNHDA and SQIVND (reference sequence). CDR3 size: 16 residues. As DNA, the CDR3 is TGTGCCAGTAGTACCCCGGAAGAGTCAGGGATCTACGAGCAGTACTTC. It is translated as CASSTPEESGIYEQYF.

CDR3 amino acids: CASKAGGHSYEQYF. The CDR3 coding sequence is TGTGCCAGCAAGGCAGGGGGACATTCCTACGAGCAGTACTTC. J is TRBJ2-7 and V is TRBV2; 7 bases agree with TRBD1. Germline V lookup: CDR1 SNHLY, CDR2 FYNNEI. CDR3 length: 14 amino acids. V shed 7 bases and J 1 base; nucleotides not matched to a gene: 7. Looking up the rest from reference TRBV2 and TRBJ2-7 gives the full variable domain: EPEVTQTPSHQVTQMGQEVILRCVPISNHLYFYWYRQILGQKVEFLVSFYNNEISEKSEIFDDQFSVERPDGSNFTLKIRSTKLEDSAMYFCASKAGGHSYEQYFGPGTRLTVT.